This TCR beta chain was profiled in a study of response to subunit inactivated influenza vaccine. This clonotype was counted ten times or more. TCRdb reprocessed the RT-PCR reads with MiXCR, giving one entry per CDR3 protein. This table has approximately 170,000 distinct CDR3 sequences, approximately 15% appearing once. There are 15 residues in the CDR3. The V gene lost 1 base and the J gene lost 0 bases, with 7 bases spanning the gap. The sequenced sample was CD8+ T cells sorted from PBMCs, obtained roughly 5 days after vaccination. J is TRBJ2-1 and V is TRBV12-3 or TRBV12-4; TRBD2 is a possible D gene (6 bases). The clonotype was recovered from a man aged 50-60 years who received an inactivated influenza vaccine. CDR3 residues: CASSLDGSSYNEQFF. The CDR3 DNA reads as TGTGCCAGCAGTTTAGACGGGAGCTCCTACAATGAGCAGTTCTTC.